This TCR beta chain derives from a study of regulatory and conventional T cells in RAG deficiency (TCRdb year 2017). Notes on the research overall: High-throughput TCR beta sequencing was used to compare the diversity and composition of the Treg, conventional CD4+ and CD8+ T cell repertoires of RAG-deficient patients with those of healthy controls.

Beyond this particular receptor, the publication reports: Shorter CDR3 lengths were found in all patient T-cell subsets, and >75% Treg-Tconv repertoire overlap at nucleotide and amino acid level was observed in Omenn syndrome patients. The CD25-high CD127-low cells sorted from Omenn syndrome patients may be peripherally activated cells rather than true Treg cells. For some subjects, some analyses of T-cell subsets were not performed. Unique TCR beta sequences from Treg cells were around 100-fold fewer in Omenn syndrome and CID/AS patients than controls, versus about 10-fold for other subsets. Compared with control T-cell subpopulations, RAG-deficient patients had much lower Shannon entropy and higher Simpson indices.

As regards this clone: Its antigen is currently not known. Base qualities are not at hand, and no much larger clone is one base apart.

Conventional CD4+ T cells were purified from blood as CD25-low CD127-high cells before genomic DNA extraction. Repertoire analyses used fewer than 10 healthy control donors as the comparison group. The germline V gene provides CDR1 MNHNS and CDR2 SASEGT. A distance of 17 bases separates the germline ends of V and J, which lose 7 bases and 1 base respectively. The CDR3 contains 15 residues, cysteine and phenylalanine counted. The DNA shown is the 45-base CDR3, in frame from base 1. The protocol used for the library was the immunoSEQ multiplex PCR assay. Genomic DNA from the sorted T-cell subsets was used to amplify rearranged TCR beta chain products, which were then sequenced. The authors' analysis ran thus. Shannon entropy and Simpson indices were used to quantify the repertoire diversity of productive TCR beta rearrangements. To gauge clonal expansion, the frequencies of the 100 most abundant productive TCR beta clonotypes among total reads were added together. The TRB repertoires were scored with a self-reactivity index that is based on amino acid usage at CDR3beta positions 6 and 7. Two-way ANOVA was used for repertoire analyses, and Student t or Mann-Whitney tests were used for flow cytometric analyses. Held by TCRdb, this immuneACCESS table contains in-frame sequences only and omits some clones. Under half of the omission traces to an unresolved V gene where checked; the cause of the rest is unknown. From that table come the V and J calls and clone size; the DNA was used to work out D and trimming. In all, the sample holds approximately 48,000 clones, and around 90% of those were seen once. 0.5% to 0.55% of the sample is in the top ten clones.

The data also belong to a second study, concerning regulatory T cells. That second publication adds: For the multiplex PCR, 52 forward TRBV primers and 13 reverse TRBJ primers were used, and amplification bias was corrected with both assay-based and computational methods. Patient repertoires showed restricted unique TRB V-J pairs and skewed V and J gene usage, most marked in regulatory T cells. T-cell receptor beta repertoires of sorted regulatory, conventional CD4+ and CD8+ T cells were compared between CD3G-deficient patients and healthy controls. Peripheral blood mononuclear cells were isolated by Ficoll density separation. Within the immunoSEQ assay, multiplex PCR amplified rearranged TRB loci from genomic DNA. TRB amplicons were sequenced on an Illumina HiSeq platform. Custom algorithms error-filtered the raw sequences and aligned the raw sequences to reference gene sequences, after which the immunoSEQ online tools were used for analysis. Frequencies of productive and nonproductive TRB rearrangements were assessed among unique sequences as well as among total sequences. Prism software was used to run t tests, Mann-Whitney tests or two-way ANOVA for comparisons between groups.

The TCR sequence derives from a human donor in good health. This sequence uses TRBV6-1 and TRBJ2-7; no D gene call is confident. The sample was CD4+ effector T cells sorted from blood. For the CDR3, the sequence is CASTAWGSRSYEQYF. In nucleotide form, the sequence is TGTGCCAGCACCGCGTGGGGTAGTAGGTCCTACGAGCAGTACTTC.